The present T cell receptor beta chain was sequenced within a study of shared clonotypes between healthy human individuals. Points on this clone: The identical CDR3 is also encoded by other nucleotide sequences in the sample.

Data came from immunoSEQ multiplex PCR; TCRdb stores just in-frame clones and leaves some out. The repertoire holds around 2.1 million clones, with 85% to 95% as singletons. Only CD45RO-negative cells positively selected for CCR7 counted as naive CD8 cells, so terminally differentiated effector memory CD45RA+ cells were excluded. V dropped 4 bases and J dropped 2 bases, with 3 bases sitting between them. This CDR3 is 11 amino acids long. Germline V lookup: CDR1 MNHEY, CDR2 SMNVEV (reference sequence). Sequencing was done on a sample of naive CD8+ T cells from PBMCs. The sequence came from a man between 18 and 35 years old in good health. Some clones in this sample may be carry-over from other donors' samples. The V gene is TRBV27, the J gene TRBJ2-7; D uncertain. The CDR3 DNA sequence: TGTGCCAGCAGTTCAACCTACGAGCAGTACTTC. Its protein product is CASSSTYEQYF.